The 15 T cell receptor beta chains given below trace back to one sample, sequenced in a study of beta chain features in type 1 diabetes. The investigators reverse transcribed all of the isolated RNA, so they sequenced expressed TCRB transcripts. Sequencing was performed with immunoSEQ multiplex PCR; in TCRdb, only in-frame clones are kept and a portion is missing. Of 900,000 or so clones listed, under 20% are singletons. The sequencing input was naive CD4+ T cells from blood. The receptors come from a young woman in good health.

This clone showed up just a few times. CDR3 in amino acids: CASSPPGVAGELFF. DNA for the CDR3: TGTGCCAGCAGCCCCCCCGGGGTTGCCGGGGAGCTGTTTTTT. This sequence joins TRBV13 and TRBJ2-2, with TRBD2 as a possible D gene (5 bases). Germline V gene lookup returns CDR1 PRHDT and CDR2 FYEKMQ (reference sequence). The germline V and J ends were trimmed by 5 bases and 6 bases, with 13 bases remaining between them. There are 14 residues in the CDR3.

This clone was seen more than once but under ten times. This chain connects TRBV7-2 to TRBJ2-5; 11 bases line up with TRBD1. J gave up 2 bases and V 2 bases, and 7 bases lay outside the gene matches. The CDR3 has 17 amino acids. Germline-derived CDR1 and CDR2 are SGHTA and FQGNSA. Here the CDR3 reads CASSLFGTGGSQETQYF. The CDR3 region has the DNA TGTGCCAGCAGCTTATTTGGGACAGGGGGATCGCAAGAGACCCAGTACTTC.

This clone has more than one count but fewer than ten. Written as DNA, the CDR3 is TGCGCCAGCAGCCAAGTCGTGACTAGCGGGACCACCAAGGGGCAGTTCTTC. This translates into CASSQVVTSGTTKGQFF. The chain carries TRBV4-3 and TRBJ2-1, with 11 bases identical to TRBD2. This CDR3 is built from 17 residues. In germline, CDR1 is LGHNA, CDR2 YSLEER. The V gene end was trimmed by 1 base and the J gene end by 12 bases; junction bases not matched to a gene: 14.

The V gene is TRBV7-2, the J gene TRBJ2-3, with 10 bases fitting TRBD2. Unmatched junction bases numbered 8, after V lost 1 base and J lost 4 bases. The CDR3 sequence is 17 residues long. The germline V gene has CDR1 SGHTA and CDR2 FQGNSA. The CDR3 DNA reads as TGTGCCAGCAGCTTAGTTCTTCGGACTAGCGGCGCAGATACGCAGTATTTT. Amino acid sequence: CASSLVLRTSGADTQYF.

The V call is TRBV5-4, the J call TRBJ1-2; TRBD1 aligns across 8 bases. CDR1 and CDR2 (germline): SGHNT, YYREEE (reference sequence). J was trimmed by 0 bases and V by 6 bases; bases with no gene match: 7. This CDR3 spans 15 amino acids. CDR3 protein: CASTPGQEPNYGYTF. The CDR3 DNA sequence: TGTGCCAGCACCCCGGGACAGGAACCTAACTATGGCTACACCTTC.

This clone was seen more than once but under ten times. The J gene is TRBJ2-2, the V gene TRBV7-3; the D gene is possibly TRBD2 (5 bases). This CDR3 contains 13 residues. Trimming left V 2 bases short and J 7 bases short, with 8 bases between. Germline V gene data show CDR1 as SGHTA and CDR2 as FQGTGA. The CDR3 region has the DNA TGTGCCAGCAGCTTAGGGAGTGTCGGGGAGCTGTTTTTT. This sequence encodes CASSLGSVGELFF. The variable domain in full, completed from reference TRBV7-3 and TRBJ2-2, reads GAGVSQTPSNKVTEKGKYVELRCDPISGHTALYWYRQSLGQGPEFLIYFQGTGAADDSGLPNDRFFAVRPEGSVSTLKIQRTERGDSAVYLCASSLGSVGELFFGEGSRLTVL.

The table lists this clone with a few counts. The V and J genes are TRBV14 and TRBJ2-1, with D possibly TRBD2 on 5 matching bases. V was trimmed by 1 base and J by 10 bases, leaving 17 bases between them. The CDR3 extends over 15 amino acids. Germline lookup yields CDR1 SGHDN and CDR2 FVKESK. The CDR3 DNA sequence: TGTGCCAGCAGCCAAGCCCCCGGGGTTTTACAGGAGCAGTTCTTC. Translated, it gives CASSQAPGVLQEQFF. Filled out from reference TRBV14 and TRBJ2-1, the complete variable domain reads EAGVTQFPSHSVIEKGQTVTLRCDPISGHDNLYWYRRVMGKEIKFLLHFVKESKQDESGMPNNRFLAERTGGTYSTLKVQPAELEDSGVYFCASSQAPGVLQEQFFGPGTRLTVL.

This clone turned up a few times. This chain connects TRBV29-1 to TRBJ2-3, with D tentatively TRBD2 (5 bases). The length of the CDR3 is 14 residues. From germline, CDR1 is SQVTM and CDR2 ANQGSEA. The V and J ends lost 0 bases and 4 bases respectively, with 11 bases between them. The CDR3 DNA follows: TGCAGCGTTGAAGAAGGAGGTACCCCAGATACGCAGTATTTT. The encoded protein is CSVEEGGTPDTQYF.

This clone was detected a few times. This rearrangement joins TRBV7-9 to TRBJ2-1, with unresolved D. The CDR3 totals 13 residues. Trimming stripped 1 base from V and 3 bases from J, with 4 bases between. Looked up from germline, CDR1 is SEHNR and CDR2 is FQNEAQ (reference sequence). The CDR3, as DNA: TGTGCCAGCAGCTTAGATATCTACAATGAGCAGTTCTTC. Encoded protein: CASSLDIYNEQFF.

J is TRBJ2-2 and V is TRBV5-1; a possible D gene is TRBD2 (6 bases). Germline V CDR1 and CDR2: SGHRS, YFSETQ. Between the trimmed V and J ends, which lost 1 base and 3 bases, there was a span of 10 bases. CDR3 length: 15 amino acids. The CDR3, as DNA: TGCGCCAGCAGCTTGAAAAGACTAGACACCGGGGAGCTGTTTTTT. This translates into CASSLKRLDTGELFF. The variable domain in full, completed from reference TRBV5-1 and TRBJ2-2, reads KAGVTQTPRYLIKTRGQQVTLSCSPISGHRSVSWYQQTPGQGLQFLFEYFSETQRNKGNFPGRFSGRQFSNSRSEMNVSTLELGDSALYLCASSLKRLDTGELFFGEGSRLTVL.

This clone was seen more than once but under ten times. V gene TRBV10-3 combines with J gene TRBJ2-3; D may be TRBD1 or TRBD2 (5 bases each). Deletions cut 8 bases from V and 6 bases from J, with 15 bases between. Looked up from germline, CDR1 is ENHRY and CDR2 is SYGVKD. This CDR3 has 13 residues. CDR3 amino acids: CAIGSTGRDTQYF. The CDR3 region has the DNA TGTGCCATCGGTAGCACGGGGCGGGATACGCAGTATTTT.

This clone has just a few counts. The chain combines TRBV5-1 with TRBJ2-7, with 10 nucleotides matching TRBD1. Germline CDR1 and CDR2: SGHRS and YFSETQ. J was trimmed by 4 bases and V by 0 bases; bases with no gene match: 4. This CDR3 contains 15 residues. This chain's CDR3 is CASSLAGTGAYEQYF. The CDR3 coding sequence is TGCGCCAGCAGCTTGGCAGGGACAGGGGCTTACGAGCAGTACTTC. Using reference TRBV5-1 and TRBJ2-7 for the parts outside the CDR3, the full variable domain is KAGVTQTPRYLIKTRGQQVTLSCSPISGHRSVSWYQQTPGQGLQFLFEYFSETQRNKGNFPGRFSGRQFSNSRSEMNVSTLELGDSALYLCASSLAGTGAYEQYFGPGTRLTVT.

In its sample, this clone was seen a few times. The V gene is TRBV7-2, the J gene TRBJ1-2; no clear D gene. Between the trimmed V and J ends, which lost 0 bases and 6 bases, there was a span of 11 bases. This CDR3 spans 14 amino acids. From germline, CDR1 is SGHTA and CDR2 FQGNSA. CDR3: CASSLAQYKNGYTF. DNA for the CDR3: TGTGCCAGCAGCTTAGCCCAATACAAGAATGGCTACACCTTC.

This clone was detected a few times. CDR3 nucleotide sequence: TGTGCCTTAAAGGGACAGTTCGGTGAGCAGTACTTC. Its protein is CALKGQFGEQYF. The rearrangement joins TRBV28 to TRBJ2-7; 7 bases line up with TRBD1. The germline gives CDR1 MDHEN, CDR2 SYDVKM. V shed 11 bases and J 7 bases; nucleotides not matched to a gene: 11. The CDR3 covers 12 residues.

The chain is built from TRBV15 and TRBJ2-3, with 11 bases identical to TRBD2. Unmatched junction bases numbered 7, after V lost 5 bases and J lost 6 bases. Germline CDR1 LNHNV, CDR2 YYDKDF (reference sequence). This CDR3 comprises 15 residues. For the CDR3, the DNA is TGTGCCACCAGCGGCGGGACTAGCGGTGGGGATACGCAGTATTTT. Translating it yields CATSGGTSGGDTQYF.